This entry is about one T cell receptor (beta chain). Its cognate antigen has yet to be identified. No base quality values were provided; no much bigger clone lies one nucleotide off. CDR1 MNHEY and CDR2 SMNVEV were looked up in the germline V gene (reference sequence). Reading from cysteine to phenylalanine, the CDR3 counts 15 amino acids. Only the CDR3 DNA stays, 45 bases, in frame from base 1. The junction shows trimming of 3 bases on V and 1 base on J, and the gene matches do not reach 6 bases of it. Roughly 500 nanograms of biopsy DNA per sample were submitted for commercial TCRB immunosequencing. CDR3 regions were amplified from genomic DNA by Adaptive Biotechnology using a two-step, amplification bias-controlled multiplex PCR. The first PCR used primers for every V and J gene segment; the second PCR added barcodes and Illumina adapters. CDR3 libraries were sequenced using an Illumina instrument. Per the authors' processing: The analysis used both the pipelines supplied by the vendor and custom analysis of the raw data in R/Bioconductor with R version 3.3.0. Clonality, which ranges from 0 to 1, was calculated as the inverse of the normalised Shannon entropy across all productive clones. High-frequency clones were defined as the share of the repertoire taken up by the top 100 clones, keeping only clones that passed a 95% confidence test. Repertoire diversity was measured with the Simpson index, and overlap between samples was measured with the Morisita-Horn index. Not all clones reach the TCRdb copy of this immuneACCESS table, which keeps in-frame sequences only. Checked studies attribute under half of the gap to unresolved V genes and leave the rest unexplained. The V and J calls and clone size come from that table; D and trimming were worked out from the DNA. Within this sample are tens of thousands of clones, with around 80% of them counted one time only. The biggest ten clones account for roughly 6% of the sample.

Adults with ileal or ileocolonic Crohn's disease and an indication for ileocolonic resection were eligible for inclusion. Before DNA extraction, whole ileal mucosal biopsies were kept frozen at -80 degrees C. Genomic DNA was isolated from frozen whole biopsies using a TRizol-based method, and the DNA was quantified with a NanoDrop 2000 spectrophotometer. This entry comes from a study of T cell repertoires in ileal Crohn's disease (dated by TCRdb to the late 2010s). Regarding the study in general: The median duration of disease was 7.9 years, and at the time of surgery roughly a third of patients were active smokers. Every patient underwent surgery because of a complication, which was stricturing disease in 61% of cases and penetrating disease in roughly 39%. Roughly half of the patients were given postoperative therapy, with under 13 receiving thiopurines and 18 receiving anti-TNF agents. TCR repertoire analysis was performed in fewer than 70 Crohn's disease patients drawn from a prospective multicentre cohort. Running in parallel with the study was a multicentre cohort set up to find predictors of early endoscopic recurrence following ileocolonic resection. Endoscopic postoperative recurrence was defined as a Rutgeerts score above i0. A total of 170 or so mucosal samples from around 57 patients were sequenced, collected from several sites on the surgical specimen and at postoperative endoscopy.

Here is what the overall study found, with its caveats: Patients who were active smokers at surgery had a significantly higher proportion of clonal expansions than non-smokers (around 24% vs 18%, p=0.02). Endoscopic recurrence was found to be associated with higher high-frequency clone percentages at surgery, and recurrence was observed in all patients with clonality above 26.8% (18/57). Mucosal CD4 and CD8 T cells were sorted and sequenced only in a subgroup of patients, the size of which was not stated. More high-frequency clones were carried by sorted CD8 T cells than by CD4 T cells, suggesting that mucosal expansions were mainly CD8.

The rearranged chain carries TRBV27 and TRBJ2-7; 7 middle bases align to TRBD2. This receptor was identified in an adult with Crohn's disease. The sample comprised ileal tissue. The nucleotide sequence reads as follows: TGTGCCAGCAGTTTTGGGGAGGGATGGTCCTACGAGCAGTACTTC. Its protein reads: CASSFGEGWSYEQYF.